These 15 T cell receptor beta chains share one sample of origin, sequenced in a study of cytomegalovirus exposure and HLA in healthy donors (dated by TCRdb to 2015 to 2018). Library creation used the immunoSEQ multiplex PCR assay. TCRdb holds this immuneACCESS table with in-frame rearrangements only. Some clones are missing; in checked studies, unresolved V genes explain under half, and the rest has no known cause. The sample table records about 130,000 clones; nearly 90% of these occur just once. The top ten clones comprise 3% to 4% of the sample. The specimen sequenced was PBMCs. These receptors all stem from a man younger than 45 in good health and CMV-seronegative.

The V call is TRBV6-1, the J call TRBJ2-7; the match to TRBD2 covers 12 bases. This CDR3 has 15 residues. Trimming at V came to 8 bases and at J to 4 bases, leaving 9 bases not matched to a gene. Germline values: CDR1 MNHNS, CDR2 SASEGT. This CDR3 reads CASASLLAGGYEQYF. CDR3 in DNA: TGTGCCAGCGCAAGCTTACTAGCGGGGGGATACGAGCAGTACTTC.

The chain joins TRBV6-5 to TRBJ2-1; TRBD2 aligns across 9 bases. The germline CDR1 and CDR2 sequences are MNHEY and SVGAGI. This CDR3 has 16 residues. Trimming cost V 0 bases and J 4 bases; bases outside gene matches: 4. The CDR3 region has the DNA TGTGCCAGCAGTTACTCCCCTAGCGGGGAGTACAATGAGCAGTTCTTC. Amino acids: CASSYSPSGEYNEQFF.

The chain joins TRBV28 to TRBJ1-6; D remains ambiguous. V dropped 6 bases and J dropped 5 bases, with 17 bases sitting between them. Germline assignment: CDR1 MDHEN and CDR2 SYDVKM. The CDR3 length is 16 residues. CDR3 nucleotides: TGTGCCAGCAGCGGGAGGGTAGGAGCAAATAATTCACCCCTCCACTTT. It translates to CASSGRVGANNSPLHF.

The V and J genes are TRBV14 and TRBJ2-1, with TRBD2 as a possible D gene (6 bases). Germline V gene data show CDR1 as SGHDN and CDR2 as FVKESK. V lost 4 bases to trimming and J lost 3 bases, with 13 bases between them. The CDR3 runs 15 residues. CDR3 nucleotides: TGTGCCAGCAGCCGGTTGGGGACTGTCTACAATGAGCAGTTCTTC. Amino acid sequence: CASSRLGTVYNEQFF.

The rearrangement joins TRBV5-1 to TRBJ2-3; 8 bases match TRBD2. This CDR3 has 14 residues. The germline V gene has CDR1 SGHRS and CDR2 YFSETQ. The junction had 1 base not matched to a gene; V was cut back by 3 bases and J by 1 base. The CDR3: CASSSTSGTDTQYF. CDR3 nucleotides: TGCGCCAGCAGCTCGACTAGCGGCACAGATACGCAGTATTTT.

This chain joins TRBV6-5 and TRBJ1-2; D is uncertain. V was trimmed by 2 bases and J by 4 bases, leaving 17 bases between them. The CDR3 spans 16 residues. CDR1 and CDR2 from the germline V gene are MNHEY and SVGAGI. This CDR3 reads CASSYGRQTPRYGYTF. DNA for the CDR3: TGTGCCAGCAGTTACGGCCGTCAGACACCACGCTATGGCTACACCTTC.

The chain uses TRBV5-1 and TRBJ2-7, with TRBD1 matching over 9 bases. CDR1 and CDR2 from the germline V gene are SGHRS and YFSETQ. V trimming: 1 base; J trimming: 5 bases; junction bases outside the gene matches: 13. The CDR3 runs to 17 residues. CDR3 sequence reads: CASSLTWWDRAPHEQYF. CDR3 DNA: TGCGCCAGCAGCTTGACTTGGTGGGACAGGGCTCCCCACGAGCAGTACTTC.

The chain has TRBV11-2 and TRBJ2-7; D unresolved. CDR1 SGHAT and CDR2 FQNNGV come from the germline V gene. Between the trimmed V and J ends, which lost 5 bases and 4 bases, there was a span of 15 bases. This CDR3 has 14 amino acids. The CDR3 DNA is TGTGCCAGCAGCCCTATACAAGGCGGTTACGAGCAGTACTTC. Translating gives CASSPIQGGYEQYF.

The chain couples TRBV6-1 to TRBJ2-7; D possibly corresponds to TRBD2 (6 bases). The CDR3 spans 14 residues. V dropped 2 bases and J dropped 5 bases, with 13 bases sitting between them. Germline V gene sequence: CDR1 MNHNS, CDR2 SASEGT. This CDR3 is CASSETGTGDEQYF. In DNA form, the CDR3 reads TGTGCCAGCAGTGAAACCGGGACTGGCGACGAGCAGTACTTC.

The V call is TRBV5-1, the J call TRBJ2-5; 9 positions agree with TRBD1. V dropped 2 bases and J dropped 5; count of bases not matched to a gene: 4. The V gene's germline CDR1 is SGHRS and CDR2 YFSETQ. CDR3 length: 14 amino acids. The CDR3 bases are TGCGCCAGCAGCTTTGGGACAGGGACCGAGACCCAGTACTTC. Its translation is CASSFGTGTETQYF.

The rearrangement uses TRBV5-1 and TRBJ1-5; D may be TRBD1 (5 bases). Germline values: CDR1 SGHRS, CDR2 YFSETQ. The CDR3 contains 14 residues. Trimming cost V 4 bases and J 2 bases, with 10 bases left between them. The CDR3 bases are TGCGCCAGCAGCCCCGACAGCCGCAATCAGCCCCAGCATTTT. Its protein is CASSPDSRNQPQHF.

This clone turned up a few times. The chain employs TRBV2 and TRBJ1-2, with TRBD1 matching 8 bases. In germline, CDR1 is SNHLY, CDR2 FYNNEI. The CDR3 totals 12 residues. After removal of 10 bases from V and 8 bases from J, the junction contained 9 bases not matched to a gene. The CDR3 bases are TGTGCCACCTGGACAGGGACGGGGGGCTACACCTTC. The encoded protein is CATWTGTGGYTF.

This chain links TRBV18 with TRBJ2-1; 16 bases are a match to TRBD2. The V gene end was trimmed by 4 bases and the J gene end by 6 bases; junction bases not matched to a gene: 9. The CDR3 is made up of 18 amino acids. From germline, CDR1 is KGHSH and CDR2 LQKENI. CDR3 amino acids: CASSRTGTSGGAFNEQFF. CDR3 nucleotides: TGTGCCAGCTCACGGACCGGGACTAGCGGGGGGGCCTTCAATGAGCAGTTCTTC.

The sample holds a few counts of this clone. The V and J genes are TRBV6-4 and TRBJ2-1; D is unresolved. This CDR3 contains 15 residues. Germline V CDR1 and CDR2: MRHNA, SNTAGT. The V and J ends lost 2 bases and 0 bases respectively, with 8 bases between them. Here the CDR3 DNA reads TGTGCCAGCAGTGACGAAGGAGACTCCTACAATGAGCAGTTCTTC. Protein product: CASSDEGDSYNEQFF.

The V call is TRBV2, the J call TRBJ2-5; 10 bases agree with TRBD2. The CDR3 contains 14 residues. J lost 5 bases, V lost 6 bases, and 6 bases had no gene match. Per germline, CDR1 SNHLY and CDR2 FYNNEI. The CDR3: CASRGRTSGETQYF. CDR3 coding DNA: TGTGCCAGCAGAGGGCGGACTAGCGGTGAGACCCAGTACTTC.